This T cell receptor beta chain emerged from a study of beta chain features in type 1 diabetes. Across the whole study: In age, gender and cell yields, patients were similar to healthy donors. Notes on the study in general: Shortening of TCRB CDR3s, moderate but significant, appeared in all four CD4+ subsets of Type 1 diabetes patients. Shorter templates might be favored by PCR, and equally so in patients and in controls.

Sorted cells reached over 98% purity in every population. All of the isolated RNA was reverse transcribed, so expressed TCRB transcripts were sequenced. Clones were sequenced by immunoSEQ multiplex PCR, and TCRdb holds only the in-frame ones, with some missing. Here the sample spans around 650,000 clones, roughly an eighth being singletons. The CDR3 spans 15 residues. Germline V gene lookup returns CDR1 LGHNA and CDR2 YSLEER. V trimming: 3 bases; J trimming: 4 bases; junction bases outside the gene matches: 3. In its sample, this clone was seen a few times. The antigen is unknown. J is TRBJ2-2 and V is TRBV4-3; 9 nucleotides line up with TRBD1. The sequence was obtained from a man aged 25-45 years with type 1 diabetes. The material sequenced was naive CD4+ T cells from blood. Here the CDR3 DNA reads TGCGCCAGCAGCCATGGGACAGGGAGCACCGGGGAGCTGTTTTTT. Translated: CASSHGTGSTGELFF.